A selection of T cell receptor beta chains follows, all from one sample in a study of spatial heterogeneity in lung cancer. Via MiXCR, TCRdb re-called the 5' RACE reads, giving one row per CDR3 protein. The table records more than 65,000 distinct CDR3 sequences, 7% to 9% of them present only once. The sequences come from PBMCs, collected at surgery. The receptors originated from a male donor with early-stage non-small cell lung cancer. CDR3s include the opening cysteine and the closing phenylalanine or tryptophan.

v_call cdr3_aa
TRBV20-1 CSALLTYNEQFF
TRBV28 CASSSPLRLADTDTQYF
TRBV4-2 CASSQATGGATGANVLTF
TRBV4-3 CASSPGTWGANTGELFF
TRBV20-1 CSARGSSGNTIYF
TRBV7-2 CASSITAVGTEAFF
TRBV12-3/TRBV12-4 CASSAVWGDSTDTQYF
TRBV4-3 CASSQDARAWGYTF
TRBV11-2 CASTTSRGVANYGYTF
TRBV5-8 CASTTKTGPYEQYF
TRBV5-4 CASGREISYNEQFF
TRBV3-1 CASSPPWGNDEAFF
TRBV25-1 CASSPGGIYGYTF
TRBV2 CASSGTSGITTDTQYF
TRBV27 CASSQYEQYF
TRBV10-3 CAISESQGRTEAFF
TRBV4-3 CASSQDGRGAEKLFF
TRBV5-6 CASSWLNDVSYEQYF
TRBV24-1 CATRRTLNTEAFF
TRBV20-1 CSARDLAGGFSYNEQFF
TRBV7-2 CASSLDRASGRQADTQYF
TRBV28 CASSLARQGPNTEAFF
TRBV19 CASSTPGGTTDTQYF
TRBV10-3 CAIRLGRDGDEQFF
TRBV20-1 CSARDHITSTDTQYF
TRBV28 CASSTRQGRRETQYF
TRBV4-1 CASRREGGETQYF
TRBV6-1 CASRDWGVDGYTF
TRBV3-1 CASSVGGGDTQYF
TRBV12-3/TRBV12-4 CASSLQSRGTEAFF
TRBV4-1 CASSRGLAGDTGELFF
TRBV7-6 CASSLASGRDYEQYF
TRBV29-1 CSVVPTLNTEAFF
TRBV30 CAWNQRGSLAGNIQYF
TRBV10-3 CAINEGNTGELFF
TRBV18 CASSPDTGAVLHF
TRBV18 CASSPPGAGHMNTEAFF
TRBV14 CASSLLAGGPETQYF
TRBV9 CASSPPASGSEQFF
TRBV18 CASSPGGQETQYF
TRBV6-2/TRBV6-3 CASRIRDRDYGYTF
TRBV27 CASSPRRKTQETQYF